These 7 T cell receptor beta chains came from one sample sequenced in a study of blood T cell repertoires in COVID-19. Sequencing used immunoSEQ multiplex PCR; TCRdb keeps in-frame clones, though not all of them. Of tens of thousands of clones listed, roughly 89% are singletons. The sample comprised peripheral blood. Receptors originate from an elderly woman with active or convalescent COVID-19.

The chain links TRBV5-1 to TRBJ2-1, with 8 bases fitting TRBD1. Trimming at V came to 3 bases and at J to 4 bases, leaving 9 bases not matched to a gene. Germline CDR1 SGHRS, CDR2 YFSETQ. This CDR3 contains 16 residues. The CDR3 protein is CASSSGLGQGYNEQFF. In nucleotides, the CDR3 is TGCGCCAGCAGCTCGGGCTTAGGACAGGGTTACAATGAGCAGTTCTTC.

The chain is built from TRBV28 and TRBJ2-3, with D perhaps TRBD2 (5 bases). V dropped 6 bases and J dropped 4 bases, with 11 bases sitting between them. The CDR3 extends over 13 amino acids. Germline CDR1 reads MDHEN; CDR2 reads SYDVKM. In DNA, the CDR3 is TGTGCCAGCAGAGAGGGTCGCGCAGATACGCAGTATTTT. Residues: CASREGRADTQYF.

This sequence joins TRBV6-2 or TRBV6-3 and TRBJ2-7; 10 nucleotides line up with TRBD2. V shed 1 base and J 5 bases; nucleotides not matched to a gene: 8. There are 16 residues in the CDR3. Per the germline V gene, CDR1 is MNHEY and CDR2 is SVGEGT. CDR3 residues: CASSYFSGLANDEQYF. CDR3 nucleotides: TGTGCCAGCAGTTACTTCTCGGGACTAGCGAACGACGAGCAGTACTTC.

This chain uses TRBV5-5 with TRBJ1-2, with 7 positions matching TRBD1. V shed 3 bases and J 4 bases; nucleotides not matched to a gene: 6. This CDR3 has 14 residues. The germline CDR1 and CDR2 sequences are SGHKS and YYEKEE (reference sequence). The CDR3 nucleotides are TGTGCCAGCAGCTGGGTAAGGGACAGCTATGGCTACACCTTC. This encodes CASSWVRDSYGYTF.

The J gene is TRBJ2-7, the V gene TRBV7-8; D uncertain. Trimming shortened V by 5 bases and J by 4 bases, and 6 bases separated the two germline ends. This CDR3 spans 11 amino acids. In germline, CDR1 is SGHVS, CDR2 FQNEAQ. The CDR3 protein is CASSLRYEQYF. The CDR3 DNA follows: TGTGCCAGCAGCCTTCGTTACGAGCAGTACTTC.

The V and J genes are TRBV27 and TRBJ1-4; the match to TRBD1 covers 7 bases. CDR3 length: 16 residues. The J segment lost 8 bases and the V segment lost 7 bases, leaving 16 bases of the junction unmatched. The germline gives CDR1 MNHEY, CDR2 SMNVEV (reference sequence). Here the CDR3 reads CASTSRARDRKEKLFF. CDR3 in DNA: TGTGCCAGCACCTCCCGAGCCCGGGACAGAAAAGAAAAACTGTTTTTT. The full variable domain, with the rest looked up from reference TRBV27 and TRBJ1-4, is EAQVTQNPRYLITVTGKKLTVTCSQNMNHEYMSWYRQDPGLGLRQIYYSMNVEVTDKGDVPEGYKVSRKEKRNFPLILESPSPNQTSLYFCASTSRARDRKEKLFFGSGTQLSVL.

This clone was seen a single time. The chain uses TRBV9 and TRBJ1-2; 12 bases fit TRBD1. The CDR3 has 15 residues. Germline V gene data show CDR1 as SGDLS and CDR2 as YYNGEE. Losses at the gene ends were 3 bases for V and 4 bases for J; bases not matched to a gene: 4. This CDR3 is CASSARDRGLYGYTF. Here the CDR3 DNA reads TGTGCCAGCAGCGCCAGGGACAGGGGGCTCTATGGCTACACCTTC.